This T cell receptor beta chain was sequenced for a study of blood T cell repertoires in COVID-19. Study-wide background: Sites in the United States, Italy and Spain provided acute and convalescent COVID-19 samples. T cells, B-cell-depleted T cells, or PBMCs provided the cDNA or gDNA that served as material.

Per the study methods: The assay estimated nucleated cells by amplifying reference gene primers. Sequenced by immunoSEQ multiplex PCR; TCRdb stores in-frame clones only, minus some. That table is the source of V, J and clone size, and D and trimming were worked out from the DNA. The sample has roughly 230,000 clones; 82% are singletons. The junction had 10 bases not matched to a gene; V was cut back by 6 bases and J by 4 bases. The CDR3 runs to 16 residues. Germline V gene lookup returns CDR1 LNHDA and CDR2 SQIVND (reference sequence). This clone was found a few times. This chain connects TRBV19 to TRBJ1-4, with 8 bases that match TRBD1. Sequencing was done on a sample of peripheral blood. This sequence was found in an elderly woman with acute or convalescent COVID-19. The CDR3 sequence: CASRKGQAANNEKLFF. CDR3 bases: TGTGCCAGTAGGAAGGGACAGGCCGCTAATAATGAAAAACTGTTTTTT.